This T cell receptor beta chain was sequenced during a study of blood T cell repertoires in COVID-19. Across the study: Collection of acute and convalescent COVID-19 samples took place in the United States, Italy and Spain. PBMCs, B-cell-depleted T cells, or T cells were the source of the cDNA or gDNA that made up the material.

The germline V gene has CDR1 MDHEN and CDR2 SYDVKM. The CDR3 totals 15 residues. Unmatched junction bases numbered 4, after V lost 3 bases and J lost 7 bases. The authors' processing: Researchers report that nucleated cell counts were estimated from reference gene primer amplification. Assay: immunoSEQ multiplex PCR; the TCRdb copy retains only in-frame clones and omits some. V and J calls and clone size come straight from that table; D and trimming were deduced from the DNA. The data hold 70,000 or so clones, with 80% observed a single time. The TCR sequence derives from a human donor in a cohort sampled during active COVID-19. V and J are TRBV28 and TRBJ1-5; 12 bases line up with TRBD1. Sequences were obtained from peripheral blood. CDR3 sequence reads: CASSFRDRGLQPQHF. The CDR3 DNA reads as TGTGCCAGCAGTTTTAGGGACAGGGGGCTACAGCCCCAGCATTTT.